This T cell receptor (beta chain) was sequenced during a study of blood T cells in healthy people across ages. Across the study: For every two T cells, template switching captured about one barcoded beta molecule.

Those donating, healthy Caucasian individuals from Russia, were aged 6 to 90. Each sample provided at least 6 micrograms of extracted total RNA. Trimming at V came to 5 bases and at J to 5 bases, leaving 3 bases not matched to a gene. Germline CDR1 and CDR2: SEHNR and FQNEAQ (reference sequence). The CDR3 spans 14 residues. A second 7 to 11 cycle PCR used barcoded and J-beta primers. Per-sample output comprised a minimum of 2.5 million paired-end reads containing CDR3. A single record per CDR3 protein comes from TCRdb applying MiXCR to the 5' RACE reads. The sample consists of hundreds of thousands of distinct CDR3 sequences, around 42% of them appearing once.

The clonotype originates from a man between 60 and 70 years old in good health. The sample taken for sequencing was blood. The chain links TRBV7-9 to TRBJ1-5, with 10 bases aligning to TRBD1. CDR3 amino acids: CASSAGTGDQPQHF. The CDR3 region has the DNA TGTGCCAGCAGCGCAGGGACAGGGGATCAGCCCCAGCATTTT.